Only a few counts were recorded for the clone carrying this T cell receptor (beta chain). Antigen: not known. The data originate from a study of T cells in Graves' hyperthyroidism and ophthalmopathy. Findings of the study overall: Ophthalmopathy and stable hyperthyroidism were separated by a 13 V-J model. Blood also held most thyroid clonotypes expanded beyond 0.001.

At least 3 on the Clinical Activity Score was recorded for ophthalmopathy patients, who also had NOSPECS grade at least 4 and duration under 3 months. Patients were excluded because of uncontrolled infection, other autoimmune disease, pregnancy or lactation. Unmatched junction bases numbered 11, after V lost 8 bases and J lost 5 bases. The CDR3 runs 15 residues. RNA transcripts yielded amplified TCR beta CDR3 regions. In the first-round RT-PCR of the TCR CDR3, the HTBI primer set was used. In TCRdb, the multiplex PCR reads were re-called with MiXCR into one record per CDR3 protein. This table holds fewer than 650,000 distinct CDR3 sequences, about 14% found once.

The receptor was derived from a woman between 40 and 55 years old with Graves' ophthalmopathy. The chain carries TRBV12-3 or TRBV12-4 and TRBJ1-4; 7 nucleotides line up with TRBD1. Sequenced input: blood. The CDR3 nucleotides read TGTGCCAGCGAGGACGGATCAGGGGGAAATGAAAAACTGTTTTTT. This gives the protein CASEDGSGGNEKLFF.